Following are 6 T cell receptor beta chains from one sample sequenced in a study of T cells after yellow fever vaccination. TCRdb processed the 5' RACE reads anew with MiXCR; each CDR3 protein has one entry. This table holds 300,000 to 400,000 distinct CDR3 sequences, about 12% found once. The source material was CD4+ T cells sorted from PBMCs, sampled 15 days after the yellow fever booster vaccination. Every receptor here comes from a man aged 18 to 29 who received the YFV17D yellow fever vaccine.

Comment on this clonotype: One end of the junction fails to match germline, which may point to a read error. This chain connects TRBV7-9 to TRBJ2-7; D is unresolved. The CDR3 extends over 11 amino acids. CDR1 is SEHNR and CDR2 is FQNEAQ in the germline V gene (reference sequence). CDR3 DNA: TGTGCCAGCAGCCCGTCCTACGAGAAGTACTTC. Its protein is CASSPSYEKYF.

This clonotype was detected a few times. The chain carries TRBV4-2 and TRBJ1-6, with D unclear. Trimming pared 5 bases from V and 4 bases from J, leaving 9 bases between. The CDR3 runs to 14 residues. Germline lookup yields CDR1 LGHNA and CDR2 YNFKEQ. In DNA form, the CDR3 reads TGTGCCAGCAGCTCCCAGCAGTATAATTCACCCCTCCACTTT. It translates to CASSSQQYNSPLHF.

This clonotype was detected a few times. The chain recombines TRBV1 with TRBJ2-3; whether TRBD2, the table's D call, matches the DNA was not checked. TRBV1 is recorded as a pseudogene. The CDR3 spans 14 residues. CDR3: CTSSRLAGINTQYF. The CDR3, as DNA: TGCACCAGCAGCCGACTAGCGGGGATTAATACGCAGTATTTT.

This clonotype has only a few counts. The chain recombines TRBV3-1 with TRBJ2-1; 8 bases line up with TRBD2. Germline assignment: CDR1 LGHDT and CDR2 YNNKEL (reference sequence). With V trimmed by 4 bases and J by 6 bases, 8 bases remained unmatched. The CDR3 loop spans 15 amino acids. CDR3 sequence (DNA): TGTGCCAGCAGCCCCGGGACTAGACAATTCAATGAGCAGTTCTTC. This encodes CASSPGTRQFNEQFF.

DNA of the CDR3: TGTGCCAGCAGCTTCGGGTCAGGGCGGAACACTGAAGCTTTCTTT. It codes for CASSFGSGRNTEAFF. J is TRBJ1-1 and V is TRBV11-2; the D gene is possibly TRBD1 (5 bases). CDR1 is SGHAT, CDR2 FQNNGV, per germline. This CDR3 has 15 amino acids. V was shortened by 3 bases and J by 1 base, with 12 bases between the two germline ends.

V gene TRBV20-1 combines with J gene TRBJ1-5; TRBD1 might be the D (6 bases). Germline values: CDR1 DFQATT, CDR2 SNEGSKA (reference sequence). This CDR3 is 15 amino acids long. Trimming removed 4 bases at V and 3 bases at J, with 16 bases between. The chain's CDR3 is CSATDPGGANQPQHF. The CDR3 DNA reads as TGCAGTGCTACCGACCCTGGGGGGGCCAATCAGCCCCAGCATTTT.